The present T cell receptor (beta chain) was sequenced within a study of blood T cell repertoires in COVID-19. V was cut by 6 bases and J by 1 base, with 9 bases left in between. The germline CDR1 and CDR2 sequences are MNHEY and SVGAGI. This CDR3 has 13 residues. Assay: immunoSEQ multiplex PCR; the TCRdb copy retains only in-frame clones and omits some. The table has tens of thousands of clones, approximately 80% seen once. This chain connects TRBV6-5 to TRBJ1-1, with D unclear. The specimen sequenced was peripheral blood. The TCR comes from an elderly man with active or convalescent COVID-19. The CDR3 reads CASSNAENTEAFF. CDR3 nucleotides: TGTGCCAGCAGCAATGCAGAGAACACTGAAGCTTTCTTT.